The 5 T cell receptor beta chains listed next were all sequenced from one sample in a study of T cell repertoires in aging, cancer and after chemotherapy. Peripheral blood genomic DNA, not sorted cells or RNA, was the template. TRB rearrangements spanning V, D and J were amplified using mixed TRB-A/B primers. TCRdb re-called the multiplex PCR reads through MiXCR, storing one row per CDR3 protein. The sample has more than 9,000 distinct CDR3 sequences; around 40% are singletons. Material: blood. The receptors originated from a human donor in good health.

The rearrangement uses TRBV27 and TRBJ2-2; unclear D gene. This CDR3 is 13 amino acids long. V lost 2 bases to trimming and J lost 6 bases, with 7 bases between them. Germline CDR1 is MNHEY and CDR2 is SMNVEV (reference sequence). The chain's CDR3 is CASSLSMPGELFF. CDR3 nucleotide sequence: TGTGCCAGCAGTTTAAGCATGCCCGGGGAGCTGTTTTTT.

This clonotype was observed a few times. This chain uses TRBV29-1 with TRBJ1-1; D call uncertain. Trimming took 4 bases from V and 0 from J, leaving 9 bases between them. The CDR3 has 13 amino acids. Per the germline V gene, CDR1 is SQVTM and CDR2 is ANQGSEA. CDR3 DNA: TGCAGCGTTGGCCCTAAAGTGAACACTGAAGCTTTCTTT. Its protein is CSVGPKVNTEAFF.

The CDR3 DNA reads as TGTGCCAGCAGTGAAACTACTAGCGGGAGTAAAGATACGCAGTATTTT. Translating gives CASSETTSGSKDTQYF. The chain links TRBV6-2 or TRBV6-3 to TRBJ2-3; 11 nucleotides match TRBD2. J was trimmed by 5 bases and V by 5 bases; bases with no gene match: 9. The CDR3 spans 16 residues. Germline V CDR1 and CDR2: MNHEY, SVGEGT.

This clonotype was counted only a few times. The chain uses TRBV29-1 and TRBJ2-7, with D perhaps TRBD1 or TRBD2 (7 bases each). V lost 7 bases, J lost 6 bases, and 16 bases lay in between. This CDR3 comprises 12 residues. In germline, CDR1 is SQVTM, CDR2 ANQGSEA. For the CDR3, the DNA is TGCAGCGGTACCAGGGGGGGTCCCGAGCAGTACTTC. Its translation is CSGTRGGPEQYF.

The chain combines TRBV6-5 with TRBJ1-1; the D gene is possibly TRBD1 (5 bases). V was pared by 5 bases and J by 1 base, with 23 bases between. In germline, CDR1 is MNHEY, CDR2 SVGAGI. This CDR3 is built from 18 residues. DNA of the CDR3: TGTGCCAGCAGTAGCGTATCAGGGTCTAGTTTGGGGAACACTGAAGCTTTCTTT. It translates to CASSSVSGSSLGNTEAFF.